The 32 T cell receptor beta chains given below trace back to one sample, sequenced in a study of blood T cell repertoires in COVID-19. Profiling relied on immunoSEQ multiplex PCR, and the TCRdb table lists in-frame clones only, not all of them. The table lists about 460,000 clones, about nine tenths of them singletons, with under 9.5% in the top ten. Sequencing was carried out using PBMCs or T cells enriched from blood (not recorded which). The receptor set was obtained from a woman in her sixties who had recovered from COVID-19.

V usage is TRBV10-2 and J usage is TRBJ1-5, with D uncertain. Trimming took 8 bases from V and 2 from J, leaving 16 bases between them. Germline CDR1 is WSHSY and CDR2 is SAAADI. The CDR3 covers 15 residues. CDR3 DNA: TGCGCCAGCCTGGCAGGCTCCGGTGGCAATCAGCCCCAGCATTTT. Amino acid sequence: CASLAGSGGNQPQHF.

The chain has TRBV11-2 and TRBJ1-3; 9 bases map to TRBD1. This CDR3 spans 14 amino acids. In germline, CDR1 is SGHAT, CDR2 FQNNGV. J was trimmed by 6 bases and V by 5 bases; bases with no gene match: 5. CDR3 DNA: TGTGCCAGCAGCACCCGGGACAGGGAAAACACCATATATTTT. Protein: CASSTRDRENTIYF.

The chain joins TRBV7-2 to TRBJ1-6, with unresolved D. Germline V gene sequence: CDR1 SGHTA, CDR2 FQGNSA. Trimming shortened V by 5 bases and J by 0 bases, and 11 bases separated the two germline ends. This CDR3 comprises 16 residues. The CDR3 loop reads CASSPILSSYNSPLHF. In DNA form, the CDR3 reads TGTGCCAGCAGCCCTATACTAAGCTCCTATAATTCACCCCTCCACTTT.

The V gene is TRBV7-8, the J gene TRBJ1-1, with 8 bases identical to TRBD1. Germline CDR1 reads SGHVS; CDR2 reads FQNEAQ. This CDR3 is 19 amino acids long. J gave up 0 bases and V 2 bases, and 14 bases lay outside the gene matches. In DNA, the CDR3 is TGTGCCAGCAGCTTACGGGCTCTAACAGGGGGTGGCATGAACACTGAAGCTTTCTTT. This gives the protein CASSLRALTGGGMNTEAFF.

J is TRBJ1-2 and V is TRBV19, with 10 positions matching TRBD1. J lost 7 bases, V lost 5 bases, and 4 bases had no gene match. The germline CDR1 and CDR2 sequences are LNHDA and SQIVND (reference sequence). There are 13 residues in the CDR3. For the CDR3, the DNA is TGTGCCAGTAGTGGGACAGGGGAGCGTGGCTACACCTTC. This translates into CASSGTGERGYTF.

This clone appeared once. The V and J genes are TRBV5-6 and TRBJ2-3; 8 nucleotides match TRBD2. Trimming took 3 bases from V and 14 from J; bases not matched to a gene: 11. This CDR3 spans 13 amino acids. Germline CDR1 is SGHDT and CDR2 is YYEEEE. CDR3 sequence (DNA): TGTGCCAGCAGCTCAAAACGAGCGGGGGTTAGGTATTTT. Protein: CASSSKRAGVRYF. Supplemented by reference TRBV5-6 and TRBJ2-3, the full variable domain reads DAGVTQSPTHLIKTRGQQVTLRCSPKSGHDTVSWYQQALGQGPQFIFQYYEEEERQRGNFPDRFSGHQFPNYSSELNVNALLLGDSALYLCASSSKRAGVRYFGPGTRLTVL.

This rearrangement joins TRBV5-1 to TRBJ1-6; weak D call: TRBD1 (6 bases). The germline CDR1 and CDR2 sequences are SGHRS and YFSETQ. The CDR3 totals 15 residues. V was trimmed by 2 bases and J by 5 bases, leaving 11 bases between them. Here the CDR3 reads CASSFRDTNNSPLHF. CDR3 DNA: TGCGCCAGCAGCTTCCGGGACACCAATAATTCACCCCTCCACTTT. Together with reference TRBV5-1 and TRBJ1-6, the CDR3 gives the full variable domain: KAGVTQTPRYLIKTRGQQVTLSCSPISGHRSVSWYQQTPGQGLQFLFEYFSETQRNKGNFPGRFSGRQFSNSRSEMNVSTLELGDSALYLCASSFRDTNNSPLHFGNGTRLTVT.

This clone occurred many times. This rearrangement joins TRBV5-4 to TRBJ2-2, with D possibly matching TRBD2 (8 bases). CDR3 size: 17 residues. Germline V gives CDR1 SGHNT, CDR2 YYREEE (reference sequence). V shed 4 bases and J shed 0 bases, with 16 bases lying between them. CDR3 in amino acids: CASSEGALAANTGELFF. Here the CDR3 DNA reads TGTGCCAGCAGCGAGGGGGCACTAGCGGCGAACACCGGGGAGCTGTTTTTT.

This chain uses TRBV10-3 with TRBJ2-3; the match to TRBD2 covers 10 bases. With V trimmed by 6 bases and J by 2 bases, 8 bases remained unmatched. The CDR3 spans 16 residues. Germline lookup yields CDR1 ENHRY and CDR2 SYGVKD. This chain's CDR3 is CAISARSGGATDTQYF. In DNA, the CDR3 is TGTGCCATCAGCGCCCGCAGCGGGGGGGCCACAGATACGCAGTATTTT.

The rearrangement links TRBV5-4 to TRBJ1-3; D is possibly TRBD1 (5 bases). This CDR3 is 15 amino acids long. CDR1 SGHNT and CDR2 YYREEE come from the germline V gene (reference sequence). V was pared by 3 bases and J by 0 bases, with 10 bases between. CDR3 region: CASSSGLISGNTIYF. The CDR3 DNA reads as TGTGCCAGCAGCTCAGGGTTGATCTCTGGAAACACCATATATTTT.

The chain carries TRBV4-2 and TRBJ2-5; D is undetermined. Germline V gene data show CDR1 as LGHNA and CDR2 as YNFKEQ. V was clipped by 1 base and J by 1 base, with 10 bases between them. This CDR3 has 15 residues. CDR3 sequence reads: CASSQGYGSQETQYF. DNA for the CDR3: TGTGCCAGCAGCCAAGGGTATGGCAGCCAAGAGACCCAGTACTTC.

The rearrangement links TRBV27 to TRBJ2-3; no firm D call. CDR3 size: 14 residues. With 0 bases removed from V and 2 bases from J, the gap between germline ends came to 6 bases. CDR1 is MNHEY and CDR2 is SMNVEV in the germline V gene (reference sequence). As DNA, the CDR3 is TGTGCCAGCAGTTTATCCTATCTCACAGATACGCAGTATTTT. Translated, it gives CASSLSYLTDTQYF.

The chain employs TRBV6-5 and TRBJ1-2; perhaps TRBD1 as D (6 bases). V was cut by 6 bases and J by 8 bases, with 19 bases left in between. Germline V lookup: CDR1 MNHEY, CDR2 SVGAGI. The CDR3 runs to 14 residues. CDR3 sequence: CASRYRAGTEGYTF. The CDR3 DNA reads TGTGCCAGCAGATACAGGGCGGGGACGGAGGGCTACACCTTC.

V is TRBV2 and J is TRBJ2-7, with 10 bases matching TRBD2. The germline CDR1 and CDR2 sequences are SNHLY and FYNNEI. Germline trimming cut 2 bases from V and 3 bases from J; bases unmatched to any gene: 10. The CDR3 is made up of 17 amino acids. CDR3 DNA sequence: TGTGCCAGCAGTGAATCGTTAGCGGGGGGCCTTAGCTACGAGCAGTACGTC. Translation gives CASSESLAGGLSYEQYV.

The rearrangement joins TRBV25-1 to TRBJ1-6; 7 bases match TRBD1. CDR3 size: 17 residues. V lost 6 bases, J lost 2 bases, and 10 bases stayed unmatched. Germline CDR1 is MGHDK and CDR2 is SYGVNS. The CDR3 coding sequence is TGTGCCAGCAGCCAAGGAGGGGGCGCCGCCTATAATTCACCCCTCCACTTT. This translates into CASSQGGGAAYNSPLHF. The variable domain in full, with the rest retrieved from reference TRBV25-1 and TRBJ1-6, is EADIYQTPRYLVIGTGKKITLECSQTMGHDKMYWYQQDPGMELHLIHYSYGVNSTEKGDLSSESTVSRIRTEHFPLTLESARPSHTSQYLCASSQGGGAAYNSPLHFGNGTRLTVT.

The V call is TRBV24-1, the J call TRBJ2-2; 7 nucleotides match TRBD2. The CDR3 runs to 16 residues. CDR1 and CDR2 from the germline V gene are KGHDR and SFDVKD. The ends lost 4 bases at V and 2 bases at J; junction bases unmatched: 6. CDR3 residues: CATSDRTSLNTGELFF. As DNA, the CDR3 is TGTGCCACCAGTGACCGGACTAGTTTAAACACCGGGGAGCTGTTTTTT.

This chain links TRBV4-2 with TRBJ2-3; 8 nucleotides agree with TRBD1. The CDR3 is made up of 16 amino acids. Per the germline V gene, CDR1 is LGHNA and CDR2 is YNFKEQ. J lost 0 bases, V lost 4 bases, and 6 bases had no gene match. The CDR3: CASSRLTGASTDTQYF. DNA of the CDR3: TGTGCCAGCAGCCGACTGACAGGGGCTAGCACAGATACGCAGTATTTT.

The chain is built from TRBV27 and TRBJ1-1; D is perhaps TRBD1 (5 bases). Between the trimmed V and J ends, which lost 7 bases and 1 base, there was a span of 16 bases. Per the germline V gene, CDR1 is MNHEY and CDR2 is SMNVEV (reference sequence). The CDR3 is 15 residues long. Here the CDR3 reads CASKRRGPQNTEAFF. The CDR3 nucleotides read TGTGCCAGCAAGAGGAGGGGACCCCAGAACACTGAAGCTTTCTTT.

The CDR3 coding sequence is TGTGCCATCATAGACAGGCTCAACACTGAAGCTTTCTTT. Translation: CAIIDRLNTEAFF. V usage is TRBV10-3 and J usage is TRBJ1-1, with D tentatively TRBD1 (6 bases). CDR1 is ENHRY, CDR2 SYGVKD, per germline. The CDR3 runs 13 residues. V was shortened by 7 bases and J by 2 bases, with 11 bases between the two germline ends.

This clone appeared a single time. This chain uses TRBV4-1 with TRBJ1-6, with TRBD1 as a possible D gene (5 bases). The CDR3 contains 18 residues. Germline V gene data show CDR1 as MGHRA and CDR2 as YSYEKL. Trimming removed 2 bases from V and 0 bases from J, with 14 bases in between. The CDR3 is CASSQIHGGSSYNSPLHF. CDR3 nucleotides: TGCGCCAGCAGCCAAATACACGGGGGTAGCTCCTATAATTCACCCCTCCACTTT.

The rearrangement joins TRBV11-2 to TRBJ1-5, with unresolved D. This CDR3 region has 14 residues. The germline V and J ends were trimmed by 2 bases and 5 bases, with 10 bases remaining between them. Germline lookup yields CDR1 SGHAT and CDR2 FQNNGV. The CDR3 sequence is CASSLNGFDQPQHF. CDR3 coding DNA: TGTGCCAGCAGCTTAAACGGGTTCGATCAGCCCCAGCATTTT.

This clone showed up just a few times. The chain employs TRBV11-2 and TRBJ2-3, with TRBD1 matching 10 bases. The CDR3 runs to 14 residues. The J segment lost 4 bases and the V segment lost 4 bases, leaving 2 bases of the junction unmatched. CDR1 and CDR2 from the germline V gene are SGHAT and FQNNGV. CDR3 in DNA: TGTGCCAGCAGCTCCGGACAGGGGGCAGATACGCAGTATTTT. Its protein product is CASSSGQGADTQYF. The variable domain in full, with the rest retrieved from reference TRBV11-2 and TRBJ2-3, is EAGVAQSPRYKIIEKRQSVAFWCNPISGHATLYWYQQILGQGPKLLIQFQNNGVVDDSQLPKDRFSAERLKGVDSTLKIQPAKLEDSAVYLCASSSGQGADTQYFGPGTRLTVL.

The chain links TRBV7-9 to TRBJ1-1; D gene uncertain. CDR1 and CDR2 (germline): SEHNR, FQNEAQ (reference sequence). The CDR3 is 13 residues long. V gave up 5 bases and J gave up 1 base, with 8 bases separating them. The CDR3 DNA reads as TGTGCCAGCAGCCAGGCCCCGAACACTGAAGCTTTCTTT. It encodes CASSQAPNTEAFF.

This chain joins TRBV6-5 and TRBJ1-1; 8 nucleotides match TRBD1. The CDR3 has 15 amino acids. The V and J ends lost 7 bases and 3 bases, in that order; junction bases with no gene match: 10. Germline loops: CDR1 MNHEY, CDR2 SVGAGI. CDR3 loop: CASNPRQGKYTEAFF. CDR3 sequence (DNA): TGTGCCAGCAACCCAAGACAGGGGAAGTACACTGAAGCTTTCTTT.

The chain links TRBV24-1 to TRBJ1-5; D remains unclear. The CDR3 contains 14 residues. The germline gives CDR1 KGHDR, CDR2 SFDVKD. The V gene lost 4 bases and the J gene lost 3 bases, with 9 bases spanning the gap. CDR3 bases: TGTGCCACCAGTGACATCAGGTTCAATCAGCCCCAGCATTTT. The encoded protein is CATSDIRFNQPQHF.

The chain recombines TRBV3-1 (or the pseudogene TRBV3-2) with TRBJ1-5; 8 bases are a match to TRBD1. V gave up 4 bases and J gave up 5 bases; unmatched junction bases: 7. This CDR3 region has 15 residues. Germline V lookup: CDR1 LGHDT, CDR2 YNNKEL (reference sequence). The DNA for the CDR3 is TGTGCCAGCAGCCCCGGCAGGGGGCGCCATCAGCCCCAGCATTTT. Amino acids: CASSPGRGRHQPQHF.

The CDR3 sequence: CSVVTGTNYGYTF. CDR3 sequence (DNA): TGCAGCGTTGTTACAGGGACTAACTATGGCTACACCTTC. The V and J genes are TRBV29-1 and TRBJ1-2; tentative D call: TRBD1 (6 bases). V was pared by 4 bases and J by 0 bases, with 9 bases between. Germline V CDR1 and CDR2: SQVTM, ANQGSEA. CDR3 length equals 13 residues.

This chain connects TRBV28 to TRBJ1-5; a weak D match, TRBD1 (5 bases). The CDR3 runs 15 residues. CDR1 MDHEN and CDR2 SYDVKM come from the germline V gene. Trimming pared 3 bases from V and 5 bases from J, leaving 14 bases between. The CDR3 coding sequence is TGTGCCAGCAGTTTGCGCGCGGGGGGGTATCAGCCCCAGCATTTT. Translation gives CASSLRAGGYQPQHF. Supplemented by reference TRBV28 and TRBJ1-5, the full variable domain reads DVKVTQSSRYLVKRTGEKVFLECVQDMDHENMFWYRQDPGLGLRLIYFSYDVKMKEKGDIPEGYSVSREKKERFSLILESASTNQTSMYLCASSLRAGGYQPQHFGDGTRLSIL.

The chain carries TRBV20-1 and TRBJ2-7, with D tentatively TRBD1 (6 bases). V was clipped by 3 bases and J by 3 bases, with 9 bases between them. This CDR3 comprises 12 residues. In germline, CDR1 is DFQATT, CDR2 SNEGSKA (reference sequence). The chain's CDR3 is CSASQGSYEQYF. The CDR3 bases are TGCAGTGCTAGTCAGGGGAGCTACGAGCAGTACTTC.

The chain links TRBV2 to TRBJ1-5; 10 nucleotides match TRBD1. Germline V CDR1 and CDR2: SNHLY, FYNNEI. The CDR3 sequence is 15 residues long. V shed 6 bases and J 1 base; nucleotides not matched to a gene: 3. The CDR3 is CASRTGGLSNQPQHF. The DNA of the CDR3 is TGTGCCAGCAGGACAGGGGGCCTGAGCAATCAGCCCCAGCATTTT.

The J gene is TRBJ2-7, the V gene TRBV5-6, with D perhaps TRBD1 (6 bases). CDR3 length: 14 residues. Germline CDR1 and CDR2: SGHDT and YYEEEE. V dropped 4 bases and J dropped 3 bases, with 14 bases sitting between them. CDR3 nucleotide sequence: TGTGCCAGCAGCCATACCACAGGGTTCTACGAGCAGTACTTC. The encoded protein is CASSHTTGFYEQYF.

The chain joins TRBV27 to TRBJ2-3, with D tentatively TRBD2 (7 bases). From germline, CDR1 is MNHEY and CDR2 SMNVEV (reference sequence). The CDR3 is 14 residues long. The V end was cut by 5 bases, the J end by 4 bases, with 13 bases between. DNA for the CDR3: TGTGCCAGCAGTCGGGGGGCGGGGTCAGATACGCAGTATTTT. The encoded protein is CASSRGAGSDTQYF.